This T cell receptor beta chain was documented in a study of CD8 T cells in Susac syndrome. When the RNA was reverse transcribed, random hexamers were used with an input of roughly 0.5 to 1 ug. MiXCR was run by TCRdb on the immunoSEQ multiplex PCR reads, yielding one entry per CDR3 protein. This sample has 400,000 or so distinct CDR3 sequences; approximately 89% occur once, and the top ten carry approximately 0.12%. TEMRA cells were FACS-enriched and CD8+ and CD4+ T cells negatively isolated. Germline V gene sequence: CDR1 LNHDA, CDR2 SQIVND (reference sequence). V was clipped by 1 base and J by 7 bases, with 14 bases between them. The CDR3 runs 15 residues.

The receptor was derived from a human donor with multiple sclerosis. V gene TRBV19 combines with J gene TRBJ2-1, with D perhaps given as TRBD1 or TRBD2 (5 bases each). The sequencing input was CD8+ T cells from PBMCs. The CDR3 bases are TGTGCCAGTAGTATAGTCGGGCCGGGGCCGAATGAGCAGTTCTTC. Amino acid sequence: CASSIVGPGPNEQFF. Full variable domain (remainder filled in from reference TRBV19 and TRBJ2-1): DGGITQSPKYLFRKEGQNVTLSCEQNLNHDAMYWYRQDPGQGLRLIYYSQIVNDFQKGDIAEGYSVSREKKESFPLTVTSAQKNPTAFYLCASSIVGPGPNEQFFGPGTRLTVL.